This T cell receptor (beta chain) was documented in a study of response to subunit inactivated influenza vaccine. The CDR3 has 14 residues. This clonotype has just a few counts. Its antigen is undetermined. One entry per CDR3 protein results from TCRdb running MiXCR on the RT-PCR reads. The data show a few hundred thousand distinct CDR3 sequences, 13% to 15% seen once. General study results and limits: Authors suggested each seasonal influenza vaccination recruits few new T cells.

This receptor was taken from a man in his forties or fifties who received an inactivated influenza vaccine. V and J are TRBV21-1 and TRBJ1-1; TRBD1, the table's D call, was not compared with the DNA. TRBV21-1 counts as a pseudogene. The source material was PBMCs from blood, sampled about 11 days after vaccination. The CDR3 DNA is TGTGCCAGCAGATTAAAGACCGGGGACACTGAAGCTTTCTTT. Amino acids: CASRLKTGDTEAFF.